This record covers a single TCR beta chain. The data were taken from a study of early T cells in non-severe SARS-CoV-2 infection. TCRdb itself ran the 5' RACE reads through MiXCR, one entry per CDR3 protein. The data hold approximately 100,000 distinct CDR3 sequences, with roughly 15% observed a single time. Germline V CDR1 and CDR2: SGHTA, FQGNSA. Trimming took off 4 bases at V and 0 bases at J, with 9 bases between the two ends. CDR3 size: 14 residues. The chain links TRBV7-2 to TRBJ1-1; weak D call: TRBD1 (5 bases). Sequenced sample: whole blood. The receptor comes from an adult who was a healthcare worker with PCR-confirmed SARS-CoV-2 infection or an uninfected control (not recorded which). As DNA, the CDR3 is TGTGCCAGCAGCTGGGACGGCATGAACACTGAAGCTTTCTTT. Amino acid sequence: CASSWDGMNTEAFF.